The rows below give T cell receptor beta chains drawn from one sample of a study of blood T cells in healthy people across ages. TCRdb re-analysed the 5' RACE reads in MiXCR, keeping a single row per CDR3 protein. The data show approximately 1.5 million distinct CDR3 sequences, 35% to 45% seen once. Sequenced: blood. The receptors were sampled from a woman aged 18-29 years in good health. Each CDR3 is given with its conserved first and last residue. The D gene is left open where the match is weak. Clone size, where shown, is once, few, many, or a class for clones that have expanded.

V: TRBV20-1; D: TRBD1; size: NA; J: TRBJ1-5; DNA: TGCAGTGCTAGTCCGGGACAGGGCTTCCATCAGCCCCAGCATTTT; CDR3: CSASPGQGFHQPQHF
V: TRBV6-4; D: TRBD1; size: NA; J: TRBJ2-7; DNA: TGTGCCAGCAGTGACTCGGGACAGGGAAGCAATGAGCAGTACTTC; CDR3: CASSDSGQGSNEQYF
V: TRBV7-2; D: NA; size: many; J: TRBJ2-1; DNA: TGTGCCAGCAGCTTTGCGAGCTCCTACAATGAGCAGTTCTTC; CDR3: CASSFASSYNEQFF
V: TRBV7-9; D: NA; size: NA; J: TRBJ1-2; DNA: TGTGCCGGCAGCTTACCGGAGTCGTTTAACTATGGCTACACCTTC; CDR3: CAGSLPESFNYGYTF
V: TRBV21-1; D: NA; size: few; J: TRBJ2-3; DNA: TGTGCCAGCAGCAAAGCGCTAGCGAGCACAGATACGCAGTATTTT; CDR3: CASSKALASTDTQYF
V: TRBV9; D: TRBD2; size: NA; J: TRBJ2-1; DNA: TGTGCCAGCAGCGTACCCAGTGGGGGAGGGTGCAATGAGCAGTTCTTC; CDR3: CASSVPSGGGCNEQFF
V: TRBV7-9; D: NA; size: many; J: TRBJ2-1; DNA: TGTGCCAGCAGCTCAAGGGGGACAACTGACAATGAGCAGTTCTTC; CDR3: CASSSRGTTDNEQFF
V: TRBV6-1; D: TRBD2; size: once; J: TRBJ2-1; DNA: TGTGCCAGCAGTGATGATGAGCGGGGGGGCAATGAGCAGTTCTTC; CDR3: CASSDDERGGNEQFF
V: TRBV4-3; D: NA; size: NA; J: TRBJ1-4; DNA: TGCGCCAGCAGCCAAGAGTACAGCTTCAATGAAAAACTGTTTTTT; CDR3: CASSQEYSFNEKLFF
V: TRBV7-2; D: NA; size: few; J: TRBJ1-1; DNA: TGTGCCAGCAGCTTAATCCTGGGGTACACTGAAGCTTTCTTT; CDR3: CASSLILGYTEAFF
V: TRBV12-3/TRBV12-4; D: NA; size: NA; J: TRBJ1-4; DNA: TGTGCCAGCAGTTCGGGGGACAAGGCAACTAATGAAAAACTGTTTTTT; CDR3: CASSSGDKATNEKLFF
V: TRBV4-1; D: TRBD2; size: NA; J: TRBJ2-1; DNA: TGCGCCAGCAGCCAAGAAGCGGGGGGGGGCGATGAGCAGTTCTTC; CDR3: CASSQEAGGGDEQFF
V: TRBV6-2/TRBV6-3; D: TRBD2; size: few; J: TRBJ2-1; DNA: TGTGCCAGCAGTTCGGGACTAGCGGAGCCCAGCTCCTACAATGAGCAGTTCTTC; CDR3: CASSSGLAEPSSYNEQFF
V: TRBV6-4; D: TRBD2; size: NA; J: TRBJ2-5; DNA: TGTGCCAGCAGTGACGTAGCGGGGGGACAAGAGACCCAGTACTTC; CDR3: CASSDVAGGQETQYF
V: TRBV10-3; D: TRBD1; size: few; J: TRBJ2-3; DNA: TGTGCCATCAGTGGATATCCGGGACAGGGTACAGATACGCAGTATTTT; CDR3: CAISGYPGQGTDTQYF
V: TRBV4-1; D: NA; size: NA; J: TRBJ1-4; DNA: TGCGCCAGCAGCCAAGACACCGCCCCTGGGTGGACTAATGAAAAACTGTTTTTT; CDR3: CASSQDTAPGWTNEKLFF
V: TRBV15; D: NA; size: NA; J: TRBJ1-1; DNA: TGTGCCACTAGCAGTCAGGAGAACACTGAAGCTTTCTTT; CDR3: CATSSQENTEAFF
V: TRBV11-2; D: NA; size: NA; J: TRBJ1-3; DNA: TGTGCCAGCAGCTTATCTAGTGGAGGAAACACCATATATTTT; CDR3: CASSLSSGGNTIYF
V: TRBV27; D: TRBD1; size: NA; J: TRBJ1-5; DNA: TGTGCCAGCAGTCCCTATGGAGGGACAGGGGTTAATCAGCCCCAGCATTTT; CDR3: CASSPYGGTGVNQPQHF